This entry lists 32 T cell receptor beta chains sequenced from one sample in a study of identical twins. MiXCR was run by TCRdb on the 5' RACE reads, yielding one entry per CDR3 protein. The sample holds some 1,700,000 distinct CDR3 sequences, more than 30% seen once. Sequences were obtained from cord blood. The receptors derive from a newborn girl in good health.

A few counts support this clonotype. This chain joins TRBV20-1 and TRBJ1-5; the match to TRBD1 covers 8 bases. The CDR3 contains 14 residues. Trimming cost V 5 bases and J 6 bases; bases outside gene matches: 9. Germline V gene data show CDR1 as DFQATT and CDR2 as SNEGSKA (reference sequence). CDR3 sequence (DNA): TGCAGTGCTGCCGGGACAGGAGGGACTCAGCCCCAGCATTTT. Amino acids: CSAAGTGGTQPQHF.

A remark on this clonotype: The germline gene is not matched at one end of the junction; a read error may be the cause. This chain joins TRBV11-2 and TRBJ1-2; 7 positions agree with TRBD1. The CDR3 is made up of 13 amino acids. The V gene's germline CDR1 is SGHAT and CDR2 FQNNGV. CDR3 DNA: TGTGCCAGCAGCCTAACAACAGGGGATGGCTGCACCTTC. Encoded protein: CASSLTTGDGCTF.

The gene calls are TRBV12-3 or TRBV12-4 and TRBJ1-1, with a possible D match to TRBD1 (6 bases). V lost 6 bases and J lost 1, with 9 bases in between. This CDR3 has 13 residues. The CDR3: CASRPQGNTEAFF. Written as DNA, the CDR3 is TGTGCCAGCAGGCCACAGGGGAACACTGAAGCTTTCTTT.

The sample holds a few counts of this clonotype. The V and J genes are TRBV6-5 and TRBJ2-7, with 7 positions matching TRBD2. The CDR3 spans 17 residues. The V segment lost 0 bases and the J segment 3 bases; nucleotides outside the gene matches: 11. Germline CDR1 and CDR2: MNHEY and SVGAGI. The CDR3 region is CASSYSGWASGIYEQYF. The CDR3 bases are TGTGCCAGCAGTTACTCTGGTTGGGCTAGCGGAATCTACGAGCAGTACTTC.

The CDR3 DNA follows: TGTGCCAGCAGCTTGGGACGGGACAGGGCGTACAATGAGCAGTTCTTC. It codes for CASSLGRDRAYNEQFF. V usage is TRBV5-6 and J usage is TRBJ2-1; 9 bases are a match to TRBD1. The germline V gene has CDR1 SGHDT and CDR2 YYEEEE. J gave up 4 bases and V 0 bases, and 5 bases lay outside the gene matches. CDR3 size: 16 residues. Full variable domain (rest looked up from reference TRBV5-6 and TRBJ2-1): DAGVTQSPTHLIKTRGQQVTLRCSPKSGHDTVSWYQQALGQGPQFIFQYYEEEERQRGNFPDRFSGHQFPNYSSELNVNALLLGDSALYLCASSLGRDRAYNEQFFGPGTRLTVL.

The chain carries TRBV7-9 and TRBJ1-6, with TRBD1 as a possible D gene (6 bases). Germline V gene lookup returns CDR1 SEHNR and CDR2 FQNEAQ (reference sequence). Trimming shortened V by 0 bases and J by 11 bases, and 11 bases separated the two germline ends. The CDR3 spans 14 residues. CDR3 residues: CASSLALQGPPLHF. CDR3 DNA: TGTGCCAGCAGCTTAGCGCTCCAGGGGCCACCCCTCCACTTT.

In its sample, this clonotype was seen many times. The rearrangement joins TRBV5-1 to TRBJ2-7, with 7 positions matching TRBD1. The CDR3 covers 14 residues. After removal of 2 bases from V and 2 bases from J, the junction contained 4 bases not matched to a gene. Looked up from germline, CDR1 is SGHRS and CDR2 is YFSETQ. The CDR3 sequence: CASSFDRETYEQYF. CDR3 DNA: TGCGCCAGCAGCTTTGACAGGGAGACCTACGAGCAGTACTTC. Supplemented by reference TRBV5-1 and TRBJ2-7, the full variable domain reads KAGVTQTPRYLIKTRGQQVTLSCSPISGHRSVSWYQQTPGQGLQFLFEYFSETQRNKGNFPGRFSGRQFSNSRSEMNVSTLELGDSALYLCASSFDRETYEQYFGPGTRLTVT.

The V and J genes are TRBV20-1 and TRBJ1-1; 7 bases match TRBD1. Germline loops: CDR1 DFQATT, CDR2 SNEGSKA (reference sequence). The CDR3 extends over 13 amino acids. With 5 bases clipped from V and 1 base from J, the junction kept 4 bases outside the gene matches. CDR3 nucleotides: TGCAGTGCTGGACAGGACACGAACACTGAAGCTTTCTTT. This sequence encodes CSAGQDTNTEAFF.

This clonotype has at least ten counts. This chain joins TRBV2 and TRBJ2-7; the D gene could be TRBD1 or TRBD2 (5 bases each). Looked up from germline, CDR1 is SNHLY and CDR2 is FYNNEI. CDR3 length: 12 amino acids. Trimming left V 8 bases short and J 3 bases short, with 11 bases between. The CDR3 reads CASSRDLYEQYF. The CDR3 nucleotides are TGTGCCAGCTCTCGGGACCTCTACGAGCAGTACTTC.

This clonotype was detected only a few times. The chain recombines TRBV20-1 with TRBJ2-3, with no clear D. With 6 bases removed from V and 0 bases from J, the gap between germline ends came to 10 bases. The germline V gene has CDR1 DFQATT and CDR2 SNEGSKA (reference sequence). This CDR3 contains 13 residues. CDR3 residues: CSAPLDSTDTQYF. The CDR3 nucleotides are TGCAGTGCCCCACTCGACAGCACAGATACGCAGTATTTT.

This sequence joins TRBV2 and TRBJ1-2, with D perhaps matching TRBD1 (6 bases). The V end was cut by 5 bases, the J end by 8 bases, with 18 bases between. The CDR3 runs 14 residues. The germline V gene encodes CDR1 SNHLY and CDR2 FYNNEI. The CDR3 DNA sequence: TGTGCCAGCAGTCAAGAGGGGGTTCAGGGGGGCTACACCTTC. Its translation: CASSQEGVQGGYTF.

This clonotype was seen many times. The V call is TRBV12-3 or TRBV12-4, the J call TRBJ2-1; weak D call: TRBD2 (6 bases). The CDR3 is 12 residues long. V gave up 3 bases and J gave up 8 bases, with 8 bases separating them. The CDR3 reads CASSFGGYEQFF. The CDR3 DNA reads as TGTGCCAGCAGTTTTGGGGGGTATGAGCAGTTCTTC.

The gene calls are TRBV27 and TRBJ2-7, with 7 bases matching TRBD1. The DNA end favors TRBJ2-5, so the J call may be wrong. Per germline, CDR1 MNHEY and CDR2 SMNVEV (reference sequence). The CDR3 consists of 14 residues. The CDR3 coding sequence is TGTGCCAGCAGTCCCTCGGACAGGACCGAGACCCAGTACTTC. Its protein product is CASSPSDRTETQYF.

This clonotype was found once. A much larger clone sits a single nucleotide away, making a read error possible. The chain links TRBV12-3 or TRBV12-4 to TRBJ2-4; D not resolved. The J call may be wrong; the DNA end is better matched by TRBJ2-5. The CDR3 contains 14 residues. CDR3 DNA sequence: TGTGCCAGCAGTTTACAGCCTGGACAAGAGACCCAGTACTTC. This sequence encodes CASSLQPGQETQYF.

As for this clonotype: At one end, the junction sequence differs from germline, possibly due to a read error. The rearrangement links TRBV27 to TRBJ1-1; 9 bases map to TRBD1. The CDR3 contains 13 residues. Germline V lookup: CDR1 MNHEY, CDR2 SMNVEV (reference sequence). CDR3 amino acids: CASGYTGGTEAFF. CDR3 DNA: TGTGCCAGCGGGTACACAGGGGGCACTGAAGCTTTCTTC.

This clonotype was detected a few times. In DNA form, the CDR3 reads TGTGCCAGCAGTTTAGCGCGGCTAGCGGGAGGATACAATGAGCAGTTCTTC. This codes for CASSLARLAGGYNEQFF. The chain carries TRBV12-3 or TRBV12-4 and TRBJ2-1; 11 bases map to TRBD2. Trimming removed 0 bases from V and 4 bases from J; junction bases left unmatched: 5. CDR3 length equals 17 residues.

The gene calls are TRBV11-2 and TRBJ2-7; D possibly corresponds to TRBD2 (6 bases). V was pared by 3 bases and J by 2 bases, with 17 bases between. The CDR3 is 16 amino acids. From germline, CDR1 is SGHAT and CDR2 FQNNGV. CDR3 sequence: CASSFRVRGIAYEQYF. CDR3 bases: TGTGCCAGCAGCTTTAGGGTTCGCGGGATAGCCTACGAGCAGTACTTC.

The CDR3 nucleotides are TGTGCCATCAGTGGGGGACGGATTCTCTCTGGAAACACCATATATTTT. As protein: CAISGGRILSGNTIYF. The V call is TRBV10-3, the J call TRBJ1-3, with a weak D call TRBD1 (5 bases). V shed 4 bases and J shed 0 bases, with 13 bases lying between them. Germline assignment: CDR1 ENHRY and CDR2 SYGVKD. The CDR3 spans 16 residues.

This clonotype has just a few counts. The CDR3 region is CASSPRTGGAGEQYF. CDR3 nucleotide sequence: TGTGCCAGCTCACCCCGGACAGGGGGCGCGGGCGAGCAGTACTTC. The J gene is TRBJ2-7, the V gene TRBV18, with 11 bases fitting TRBD1. V shed 3 bases, J shed 6 bases, and the junction held 7 bases outside the gene matches. Looked up from germline, CDR1 is KGHSH and CDR2 is LQKENI. The CDR3 covers 15 residues.

In this sample, this clonotype turned up a few times. This chain uses TRBV29-1 with TRBJ2-4; 10 nucleotides line up with TRBD2. Germline V CDR1 and CDR2: SQVTM, ANQGSEA. J gave up 8 bases and V 0 bases, and 7 bases lay outside the gene matches. The CDR3 is made up of 15 amino acids. CDR3 nucleotide sequence: TGCAGCGTTGAAGATTCTAGCGGGAGACGGGACATTCAGTACTTC. This encodes CSVEDSSGRRDIQYF.

The chain has TRBV4-2 and TRBJ1-5; 7 bases fit TRBD1. Germline assignment: CDR1 LGHNA and CDR2 YNFKEQ. CDR3 length equals 16 residues. Unmatched junction bases numbered 5, after V lost 0 bases and J lost 3 bases. The CDR3 DNA sequence: TGTGCCAGCAGCCAAGAAGTCGGGACAGCCAATCAGCCCCAGCATTTT. This gives the protein CASSQEVGTANQPQHF.

CDR3 DNA sequence: TGCAGTGCTAGAGGGGGGGGCTCTGGAAACACCATATATTTT. Translated: CSARGGGSGNTIYF. The V gene is TRBV20-1, the J gene TRBJ1-3; D possibly corresponds to TRBD1 (5 bases). This CDR3 contains 14 residues. Trimming cost V 1 base and J 0 bases, with 7 bases left between them. Germline V gene data show CDR1 as DFQATT and CDR2 as SNEGSKA (reference sequence).

The chain combines TRBV27 with TRBJ1-1; TRBD1 agrees at 8 bases. Germline V gives CDR1 MNHEY, CDR2 SMNVEV (reference sequence). V lost 5 bases, J lost 2 bases, and 7 bases stayed unmatched. The length of the CDR3 is 15 residues. The CDR3 reads CASSRMAGGNTEAFF. DNA of the CDR3: TGTGCCAGCAGTAGGATGGCAGGGGGCAACACTGAAGCTTTCTTT.

In this sample, this clonotype turned up a few times. The chain links TRBV27 to TRBJ1-5, with D perhaps matching TRBD1 (6 bases). Trimming took off 6 bases at V and 2 bases at J, with 17 bases between the two ends. Germline V gene data show CDR1 as MNHEY and CDR2 as SMNVEV (reference sequence). The CDR3 consists of 16 residues. The CDR3 DNA reads TGTGCCAGCAGCCCCAACCCAACAGGGCGCAATCAGCCCCAGCATTTT. Amino acids: CASSPNPTGRNQPQHF.

The V call is TRBV20-1, the J call TRBJ2-1; 8 nucleotides agree with TRBD2. The CDR3 is 14 amino acids. J was trimmed by 6 bases and V by 1 base; bases with no gene match: 5. Germline V gene sequence: CDR1 DFQATT, CDR2 SNEGSKA (reference sequence). Here the CDR3 reads CSARVRTSLNEQFF. Here the CDR3 DNA reads TGCAGTGCTAGAGTTAGGACTAGCCTCAATGAGCAGTTCTTC.

This clonotype was recorded only once. The CDR3 DNA sequence: TGTGCCAGCAGCTTAGGAGTCCTAACCAGGGCTAACTATGGCTACACCTTC. Translation gives CASSLGVLTRANYGYTF. The gene calls are TRBV7-2 and TRBJ1-2, with D perhaps matching TRBD1 (5 bases). The CDR3 is 17 amino acids. V lost 1 base to trimming and J lost 0 bases, with 15 bases between them. The V gene's germline CDR1 is SGHTA and CDR2 FQGNSA.

V and J are TRBV20-1 and TRBJ2-5; TRBD2 is a possible D gene (5 bases). The DNA end favors TRBJ2-7, so the J call may be wrong. The length of the CDR3 is 14 residues. Germline V gene sequence: CDR1 DFQATT, CDR2 SNEGSKA (reference sequence). As DNA, the CDR3 is TGCAGTGCTAGGGCACTAGGCCCCCGCGACGAGCAGTACTTC. This gives the protein CSARALGPRDEQYF.

This clonotype occurred a few times. V and J are TRBV20-1 and TRBJ2-1; 7 nucleotides agree with TRBD2. Germline CDR1 is DFQATT and CDR2 is SNEGSKA (reference sequence). V trimming: 3 bases; J trimming: 2 bases; junction bases outside the gene matches: 4. The CDR3 is 14 amino acids. The DNA of the CDR3 is TGCAGTGCTAGCCGGGGGGATGCCTACAATGAGCAGTTCTTC. It translates to CSASRGDAYNEQFF.

This clonotype was observed a few times. The chain has TRBV3-1 and TRBJ2-5; no clear D. Germline V gene sequence: CDR1 LGHDT, CDR2 YNNKEL (reference sequence). V was cut by 0 bases and J by 0 bases, with 11 bases left in between. The CDR3 consists of 16 residues. In DNA form, the CDR3 reads TGTGCCAGCAGCCAAGATTCCCGGCGTAACCAAGAGACCCAGTACTTC. Translation: CASSQDSRRNQETQYF.

This clonotype was detected many times. The genes are TRBV11-2 and TRBJ2-1, with TRBD2 matching over 8 bases. The CDR3 covers 19 residues. Germline lookup yields CDR1 SGHAT and CDR2 FQNNGV. Unmatched junction bases numbered 15, after V lost 5 bases and J lost 0 bases. The CDR3 loop reads CASSPISYPGGSSYNEQFF. In nucleotides, the CDR3 is TGTGCCAGCAGCCCAATTTCGTACCCGGGAGGGAGCTCCTACAATGAGCAGTTCTTC. Variable domain in full (rest from reference TRBV11-2 and TRBJ2-1): EAGVAQSPRYKIIEKRQSVAFWCNPISGHATLYWYQQILGQGPKLLIQFQNNGVVDDSQLPKDRFSAERLKGVDSTLKIQPAKLEDSAVYLCASSPISYPGGSSYNEQFFGPGTRLTVL.

V is TRBV3-1 and J is TRBJ2-3; TRBD2 aligns across 9 bases. V trimming: 3 bases; J trimming: 7 bases; junction bases outside the gene matches: 14. This CDR3 has 17 amino acids. CDR1 and CDR2 (germline): LGHDT, YNNKEL (reference sequence). The DNA of the CDR3 is TGTGCCAGCAGCCAGCTCCCAGCGGGGGGAAAGGGGAATACGCAGTATTTT. Residues: CASSQLPAGGKGNTQYF.

A word on this clonotype: An end of the junction does not agree with germline; a read error may underlie this. The chain recombines TRBV4-2 with TRBJ2-6, with D possibly TRBD2 on 6 matching bases. Per the germline V gene, CDR1 is LGHNA and CDR2 is YNFKEQ. The CDR3 is 16 residues long. The DNA of the CDR3 is TGTGCCAGCAGGCGGGACCTTTTCTCTGGGGCCAACGTCCCGACTTTC. It yields the protein CASRRDLFSGANVPTF.